A single sample is the source of the 4 T cell receptor beta chains below, sequenced in a study of type 1 regulatory T cells. These receptors lack a known antigen. TCRdb processed the reads anew with MiXCR; each CDR3 protein has one entry. Of about 14,000 distinct CDR3 sequences detected, roughly 13% appear once; the ten largest clones hold less than 20%. Sequences were obtained from cultured T cells, either the whole culture or a sorted T cell fraction (not recorded which). The origin of the receptors is a human donor in good health.

This clonotype was detected a few times. In DNA, the CDR3 is TGTGCCAGCAGTTTCTCTACGGGAGGAAGCTCCTACGAGCAGTACTTC. It is translated as CASSFSTGGSSYEQYF. The chain recombines TRBV12-3 or TRBV12-4 with TRBJ2-7, with 7 bases aligning to TRBD2. The length of the CDR3 is 16 residues. Unmatched junction bases numbered 8, after V lost 3 bases and J lost 0 bases.

This clonotype has just one count. The V and J genes are TRBV5-1 and TRBJ2-1; D possibly corresponds to TRBD2 (7 bases). The CDR3 totals 15 residues. Per germline, CDR1 SGHRS and CDR2 YFSETQ. V was clipped by 0 bases and J by 4 bases, with 11 bases between them. The CDR3 sequence: CASSLEGEGYNEQFF. CDR3 bases: TGCGCCAGCAGCTTGGAGGGGGAGGGTTACAATGAGCAGTTCTTC. The full variable domain, its missing parts supplied by reference TRBV5-1 and TRBJ2-1, is KAGVTQTPRYLIKTRGQQVTLSCSPISGHRSVSWYQQTPGQGLQFLFEYFSETQRNKGNFPGRFSGRQFSNSRSEMNVSTLELGDSALYLCASSLEGEGYNEQFFGPGTRLTVL.

This clonotype occurred a few times. V is TRBV5-1 and J is TRBJ2-2; D gene unclear. Per germline, CDR1 SGHRS and CDR2 YFSETQ. Trimming took off 3 bases at V and 6 bases at J, with 9 bases between the two ends. This CDR3 has 13 residues. CDR3 protein: CASSSGLPGELFF. The CDR3 region has the DNA TGCGCCAGCAGCTCGGGCCTCCCCGGGGAGCTGTTTTTT.

The sample holds many counts of this clonotype. This chain uses TRBV4-2 with TRBJ1-2; no reliable D call. The CDR3 is 12 residues long. V gave up 3 bases and J gave up 2 bases, with 4 bases separating them. In germline, CDR1 is LGHNA, CDR2 YNFKEQ. The CDR3 region is CASSQQNYGYTF. DNA of the CDR3: TGTGCCAGCAGCCAGCAAAACTATGGCTACACCTTC.